This T cell receptor beta chain was documented in a study of blood T cell repertoires in COVID-19. CDR3 length: 15 amino acids. Germline assignment: CDR1 PRHDT and CDR2 FYEKMQ (reference sequence). V lost 6 bases and J 5 bases, leaving 16 bases between the germline ends. Produced via immunoSEQ multiplex PCR; TCRdb's table is partial and in-frame only. The sample carries about 100,000 clones, approximately 89% recorded once. The chain uses TRBV13 and TRBJ1-4, with D maybe TRBD1 (6 bases). Sequencing was performed on peripheral blood. The source of this sequence is a man in his fifties or sixties with acute or convalescent COVID-19. CDR3 region: CASSFRTVSNEKLFF. As DNA, the CDR3 is TGTGCCAGCAGTTTTAGGACAGTGTCAAATGAAAAACTGTTTTTT.